The present T cell receptor (beta chain) was sequenced within a study of shared clonotypes between healthy human individuals. Produced via immunoSEQ multiplex PCR; TCRdb's table is partial and in-frame only. The sample shows about 2.5 million clones, under 95% of them seen only once. Germline assignment: CDR1 LNHNV and CDR2 YYDKDF (reference sequence). V was trimmed by 5 bases and J by 8 bases, leaving 10 bases between them. The CDR3 has 12 residues. The chain recombines TRBV15 with TRBJ1-3, with D hard to call. Sequencing was done on a sample of naive CD4+ T cells from PBMCs. Subset of the sample: CD45RA+ positively selected. This clonotype was obtained from a man in his late teens or twenties in good health. Some clones in this sample may be carry-over from other donors' samples. The CDR3 sequence: CATSQYGDTIYF. The CDR3 bases are TGTGCCACCAGCCAATATGGGGACACCATATATTTT.